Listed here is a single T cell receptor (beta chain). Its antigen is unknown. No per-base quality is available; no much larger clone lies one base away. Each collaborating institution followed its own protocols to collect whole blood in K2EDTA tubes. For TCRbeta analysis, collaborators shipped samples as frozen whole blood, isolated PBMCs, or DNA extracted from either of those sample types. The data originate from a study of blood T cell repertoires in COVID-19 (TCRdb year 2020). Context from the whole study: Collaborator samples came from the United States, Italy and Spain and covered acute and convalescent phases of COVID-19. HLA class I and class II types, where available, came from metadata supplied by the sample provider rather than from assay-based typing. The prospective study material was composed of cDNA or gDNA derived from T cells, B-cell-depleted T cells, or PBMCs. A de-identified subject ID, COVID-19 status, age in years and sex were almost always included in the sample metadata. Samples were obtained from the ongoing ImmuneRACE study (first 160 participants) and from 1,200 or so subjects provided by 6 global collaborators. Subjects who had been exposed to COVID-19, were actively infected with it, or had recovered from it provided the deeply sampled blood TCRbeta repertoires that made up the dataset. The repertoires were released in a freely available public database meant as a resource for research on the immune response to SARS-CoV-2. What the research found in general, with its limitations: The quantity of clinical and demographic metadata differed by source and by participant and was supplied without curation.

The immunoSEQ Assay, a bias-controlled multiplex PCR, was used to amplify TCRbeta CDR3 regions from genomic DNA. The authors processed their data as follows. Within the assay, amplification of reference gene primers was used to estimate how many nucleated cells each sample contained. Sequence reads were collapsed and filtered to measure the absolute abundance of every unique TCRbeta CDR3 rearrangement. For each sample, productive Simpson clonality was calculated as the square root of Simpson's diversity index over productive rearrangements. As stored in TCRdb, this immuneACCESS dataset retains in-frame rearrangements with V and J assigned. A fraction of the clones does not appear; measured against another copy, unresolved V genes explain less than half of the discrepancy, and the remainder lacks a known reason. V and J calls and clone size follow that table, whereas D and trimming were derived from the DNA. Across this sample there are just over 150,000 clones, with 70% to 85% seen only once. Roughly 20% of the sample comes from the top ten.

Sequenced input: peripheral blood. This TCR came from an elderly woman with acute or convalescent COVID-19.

The DNA sequence is as follows: TGTGCCAGCAGTGGGGGACTAGCGGGAGTATATGAGCAGTTCTTC. Translated, this gives CASSGGLAGVYEQFF. This chain is built from TRBV6-4 and TRBJ2-1, and TRBD2 aligns with 14 junction nucleotides. The CDR3 covers 15 residues, taking in both the cysteine and the phenylalanine. Solely the CDR3 DNA is kept, with 45 bases framed from the first base. The germline V gene yields MRHNA for CDR1 and SNTAGT for CDR2. The germline V end is reduced by 4 bases and the J end by 8 bases; junction bases left unmatched: 4.